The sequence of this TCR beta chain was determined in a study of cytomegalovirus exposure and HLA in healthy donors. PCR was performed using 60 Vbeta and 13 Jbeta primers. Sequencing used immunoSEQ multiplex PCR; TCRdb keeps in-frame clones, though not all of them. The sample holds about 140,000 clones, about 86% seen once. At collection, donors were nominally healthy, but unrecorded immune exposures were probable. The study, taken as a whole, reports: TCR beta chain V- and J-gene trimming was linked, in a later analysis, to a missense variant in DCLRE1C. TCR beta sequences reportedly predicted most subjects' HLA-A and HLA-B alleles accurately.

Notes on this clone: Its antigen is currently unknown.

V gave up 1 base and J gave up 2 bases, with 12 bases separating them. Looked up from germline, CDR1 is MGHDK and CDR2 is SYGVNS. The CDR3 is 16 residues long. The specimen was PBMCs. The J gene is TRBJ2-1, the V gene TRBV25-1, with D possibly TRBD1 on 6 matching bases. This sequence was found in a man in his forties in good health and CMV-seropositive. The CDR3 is CASSESRTVTYNEQFF. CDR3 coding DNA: TGTGCCAGCAGTGAATCAAGGACAGTAACCTACAATGAGCAGTTCTTC.